This T cell receptor (beta chain) was identified during a study of early T cells in non-severe SARS-CoV-2 infection. Each CDR3 protein is one row after TCRdb ran MiXCR on the 5' RACE reads. The sample has 85,000 to 120,000 distinct CDR3 sequences, under 15% seen once; the top ten hold 5% to 8%. This clonotype was recorded at least ten times. V was clipped by 3 bases and J by 2 bases, with 14 bases between them. CDR3 size: 15 residues. Germline CDR1 KGHSH, CDR2 LQKENI. The sample comprised whole blood. This clonotype was sampled from an adult who was a healthcare worker with PCR-confirmed SARS-CoV-2 infection or an uninfected control (not recorded which). The J gene is TRBJ2-7, the V gene TRBV18, with a tentative D call TRBD2 (6 bases). The CDR3 region is CASSPGPSEAYEQYF. DNA for the CDR3: TGTGCCAGCTCACCCGGGCCTAGCGAGGCCTACGAGCAGTACTTC.